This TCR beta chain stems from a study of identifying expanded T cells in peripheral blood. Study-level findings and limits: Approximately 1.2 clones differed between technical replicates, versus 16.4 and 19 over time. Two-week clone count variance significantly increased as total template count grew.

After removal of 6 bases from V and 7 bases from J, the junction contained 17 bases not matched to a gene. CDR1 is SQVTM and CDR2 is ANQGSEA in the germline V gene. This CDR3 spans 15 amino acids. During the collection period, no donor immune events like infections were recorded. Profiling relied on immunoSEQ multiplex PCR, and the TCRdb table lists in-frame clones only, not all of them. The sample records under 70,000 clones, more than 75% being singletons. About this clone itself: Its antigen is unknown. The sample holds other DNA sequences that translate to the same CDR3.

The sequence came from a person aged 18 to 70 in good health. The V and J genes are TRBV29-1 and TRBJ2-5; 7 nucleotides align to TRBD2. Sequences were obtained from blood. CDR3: CSVGGVQGRMATQYF. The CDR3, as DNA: TGCAGCGTGGGGGGGGTCCAGGGACGGATGGCGACCCAGTACTTC.